This T cell receptor (beta chain) was recorded in a study of blood T cell repertoires in COVID-19. Clones were read by immunoSEQ multiplex PCR, and TCRdb kept only the in-frame ones, dropping some. The sample lists a few hundred thousand clones, over 75% occurring once. To note about this clone: The same CDR3 also results from other DNA sequences found in this sample.

V shed 0 bases and J shed 4 bases, with 6 bases lying between them. CDR1 and CDR2 (germline): MNHEY, SVGAGI. This CDR3 comprises 13 residues. The material sequenced was PBMCs or T cells enriched from blood (not recorded which). This chain uses TRBV6-5 with TRBJ1-1; possible D gene TRBD1, 5 bases. This sequence originates from a woman in her 30s who had recovered from COVID-19. CDR3 nucleotides: TGTGCCAGCAGTTACTCGGGGGGCACTGAAGCTTTCTTT. Its protein is CASSYSGGTEAFF.